This TCR beta chain was documented in a study of T-cell reconstitution after alpha-beta-depleted transplantation in children. Regarding the study as a whole: Elevated TCRbeta diversity at day 60 was traced, in some patients, to surviving recipient T cells and thymic progenitors. As was reported, about two months after transplant, alpha-beta T cells came from several hundred expanded graft clones. Most T-cell counts and diversity one year after the transplant came from T cells that were newly produced.

Molecular barcoding with unique molecular identifiers was used for the TCRbeta library. Each CDR3 protein gets one entry after TCRdb re-called the PCR reads with MiXCR. The sample shows fewer than 1 million distinct CDR3 sequences, approximately 15% of them seen only once. CDR3 length: 12 amino acids. The V gene lost 6 bases and the J gene lost 5 bases, with 10 bases spanning the gap. Comments on this clonotype: Its target is unknown.

Here the sequenced sample was PBMCs, mostly from graft donor cells, taken 360 days after TCRalphabeta/CD19-depleted stem cell transplant. The rearrangement uses TRBV12-3 or TRBV12-4 and TRBJ1-2; possibly TRBD1 for D (6 bases). The clonotype was recovered from a male patient under 18 who had a stem cell transplant for acute lymphoblastic leukemia, so the T cells may come from the graft donor. The CDR3 sequence: CASSEGGYGYTF. The CDR3 DNA follows: TGTGCCAGCAGCGAAGGGGGATATGGCTACACCTTC.